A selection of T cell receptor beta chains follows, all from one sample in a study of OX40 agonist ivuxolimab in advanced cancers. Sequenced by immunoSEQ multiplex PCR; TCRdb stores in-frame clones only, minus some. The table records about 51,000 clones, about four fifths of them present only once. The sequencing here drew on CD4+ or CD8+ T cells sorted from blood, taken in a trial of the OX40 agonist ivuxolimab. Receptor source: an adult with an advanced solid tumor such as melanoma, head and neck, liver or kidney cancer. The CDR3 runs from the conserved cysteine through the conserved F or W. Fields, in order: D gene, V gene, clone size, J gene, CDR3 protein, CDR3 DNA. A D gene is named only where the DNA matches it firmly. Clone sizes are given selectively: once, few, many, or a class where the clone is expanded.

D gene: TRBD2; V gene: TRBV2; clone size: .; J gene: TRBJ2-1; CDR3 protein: CASRRTSGLDNEQFF; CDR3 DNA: TGTGCCAGCAGACGGACTAGCGGGCTTGACAATGAGCAGTTCTTC
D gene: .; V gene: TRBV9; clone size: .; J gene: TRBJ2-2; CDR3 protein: CASTAGTSPNTGELFF; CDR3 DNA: TGTGCCAGCACCGCCGGGACATCCCCGAACACCGGGGAGCTGTTTTTT
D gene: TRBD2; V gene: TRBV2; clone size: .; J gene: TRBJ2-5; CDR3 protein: CASTAWGLAKRTVAETQYF; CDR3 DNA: TGTGCCTCGACTGCGTGGGGACTAGCAAAAAGGACTGTGGCGGAGACCCAGTACTTC
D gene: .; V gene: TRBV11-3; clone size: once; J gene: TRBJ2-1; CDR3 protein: CASSPPAGEQFF; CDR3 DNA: TGTGCCAGCAGCCCGCCGGCCGGTGAGCAGTTCTTC
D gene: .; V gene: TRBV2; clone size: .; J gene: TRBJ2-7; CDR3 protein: CASSAGAPYEQYF; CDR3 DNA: TGTGCCAGCAGTGCCGGGGCCCCCTACGAGCAGTACTTC
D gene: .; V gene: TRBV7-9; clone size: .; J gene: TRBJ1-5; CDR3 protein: CASSLEGGSNQPQHF; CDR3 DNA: TGTGCCAGCAGCTTAGAGGGTGGGAGCAATCAGCCCCAGCATTTT
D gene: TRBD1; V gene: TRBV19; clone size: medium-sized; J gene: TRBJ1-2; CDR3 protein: CASTPTKRGRNYGYTF; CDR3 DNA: TGTGCCAGTACCCCAACTAAGAGGGGGCGGAACTATGGCTACACCTTC
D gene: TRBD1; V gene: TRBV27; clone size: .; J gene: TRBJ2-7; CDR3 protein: CASSLQGERYEQYF; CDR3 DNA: TGTGCCAGCAGTTTACAGGGGGAGCGCTACGAGCAGTACTTC
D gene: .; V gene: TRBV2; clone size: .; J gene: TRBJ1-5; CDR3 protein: CASSESTAALNQPQHF; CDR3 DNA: TGTGCCAGCAGTGAAAGTACGGCAGCCCTTAATCAGCCCCAGCATTTT
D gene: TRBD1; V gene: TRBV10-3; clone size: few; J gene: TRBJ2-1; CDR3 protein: CAISGGTAVGNEQFF; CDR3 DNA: TGTGCCATCAGTGGAGGGACAGCTGTCGGGAATGAGCAGTTCTTC
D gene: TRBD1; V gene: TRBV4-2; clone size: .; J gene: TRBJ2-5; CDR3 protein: CASSQGQGTETQYF; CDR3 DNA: TGTGCCAGCAGCCAAGGACAGGGGACGGAGACCCAGTACTTC
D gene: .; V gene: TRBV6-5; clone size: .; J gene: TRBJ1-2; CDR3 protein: CASSQDSPNYGYTF; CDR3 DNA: TGTGCCAGCAGTCAGGACAGTCCTAACTATGGCTACACCTTC
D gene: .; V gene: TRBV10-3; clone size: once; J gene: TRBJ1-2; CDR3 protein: CAISVTGEDGYTF; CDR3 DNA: TGTGCCATCAGTGTCACTGGAGAAGACGGCTACACCTTC
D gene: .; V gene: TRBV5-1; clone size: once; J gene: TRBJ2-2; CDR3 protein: CASSLSAGSGELFF; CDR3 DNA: TGCGCCAGCAGCTTGTCGGCGGGTAGCGGGGAGCTGTTTTTT
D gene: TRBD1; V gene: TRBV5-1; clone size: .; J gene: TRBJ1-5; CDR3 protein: CASSPGDRAIQPQHF; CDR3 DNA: TGCGCCAGCAGCCCAGGGGACAGGGCAATTCAGCCCCAGCATTTT
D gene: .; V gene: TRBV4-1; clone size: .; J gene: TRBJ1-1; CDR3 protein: CASSQRALNTEAFF; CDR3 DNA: TGCGCCAGCAGCCAACGGGCCTTGAACACTGAAGCTTTCTTT
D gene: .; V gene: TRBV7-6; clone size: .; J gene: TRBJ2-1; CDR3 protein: CASGNLGGYNEQFF; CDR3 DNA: TGTGCCAGCGGTAACCTGGGTGGCTACAATGAGCAGTTCTTC
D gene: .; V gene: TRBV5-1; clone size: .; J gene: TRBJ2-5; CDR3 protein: CASSFAGTLPQETQYF; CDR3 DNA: TGCGCCAGCAGCTTTGCCGGGACCCTGCCCCAAGAGACCCAGTACTTC
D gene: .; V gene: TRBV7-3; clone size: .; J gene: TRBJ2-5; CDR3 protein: CASSLGPIPDTQYF; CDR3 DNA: TGTGCCAGCAGCTTAGGCCCCATCCCGGACACCCAGTACTTC
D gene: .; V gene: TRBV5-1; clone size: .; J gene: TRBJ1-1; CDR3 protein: CASSLSFLGMTEAFF; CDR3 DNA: TGCGCCAGCAGCTTGAGTTTTCTGGGGATGACTGAAGCTTTCTTT
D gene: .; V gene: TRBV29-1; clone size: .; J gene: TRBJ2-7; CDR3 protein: CSPRQPYEQYF; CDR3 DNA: TGCAGCCCTAGGCAGCCCTACGAGCAGTACTTC
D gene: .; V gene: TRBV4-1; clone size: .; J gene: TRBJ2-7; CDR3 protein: CASSQEHGWGYEQYF; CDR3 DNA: TGCGCCAGCAGCCAAGAACACGGGTGGGGTTACGAGCAGTACTTC
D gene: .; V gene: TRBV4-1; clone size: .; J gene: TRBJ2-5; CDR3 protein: CASSQVFQGTQETQYF; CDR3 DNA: TGCGCCAGCAGCCAAGTTTTCCAGGGTACTCAAGAGACCCAGTACTTC
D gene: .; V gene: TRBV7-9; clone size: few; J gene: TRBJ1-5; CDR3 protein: CASSHGVRGQPQHF; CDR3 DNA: TGTGCCAGCAGCCACGGAGTTCGGGGACAGCCCCAGCATTTT
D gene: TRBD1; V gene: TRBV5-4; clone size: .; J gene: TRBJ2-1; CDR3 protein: CASSTRTGGLTYNEQFF; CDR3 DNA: TGTGCCAGCAGCACCAGGACAGGGGGCTTGACCTACAATGAGCAGTTCTTC
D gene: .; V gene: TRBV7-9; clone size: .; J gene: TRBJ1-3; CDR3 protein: CASSLGVASGNTIYF; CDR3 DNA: TGTGCCAGCAGCTTAGGGGTGGCATCTGGAAACACCATATATTTT
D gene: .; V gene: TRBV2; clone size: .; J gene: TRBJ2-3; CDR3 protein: CASIRTSTDTQYF; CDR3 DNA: TGTGCCAGCATCCGGACGAGCACAGATACGCAGTATTTT
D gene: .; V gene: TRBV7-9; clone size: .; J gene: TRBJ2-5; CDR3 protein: CASSSTAGPQETQYF; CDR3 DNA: TGTGCCAGCAGCTCCACCGCCGGACCGCAAGAGACCCAGTACTTC
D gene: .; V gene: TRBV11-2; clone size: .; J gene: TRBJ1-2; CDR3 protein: CASSTSTDYYGYTF; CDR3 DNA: TGTGCCAGCAGCACCTCGACCGATTACTATGGCTACACCTTC
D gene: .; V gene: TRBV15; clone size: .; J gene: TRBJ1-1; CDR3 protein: CATSRGEGGTTEAFF; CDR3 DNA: TGTGCCACCAGCAGGGGCGAAGGCGGGACCACTGAAGCTTTCTTT
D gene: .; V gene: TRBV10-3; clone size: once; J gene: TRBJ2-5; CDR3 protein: CAISGGRGETQYF; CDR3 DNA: TGTGCCATCAGTGGTGGACGGGGGGAGACCCAGTACTTC